The clone carrying this TCR beta chain was seen ten or more times. The antigen remains unidentified. This record comes from a study of Graves' ophthalmopathy and Graves' hyperthyroidism. Patients newly diagnosed with hyperthyroidism, under 2 months' duration, were aged 18 to 65, the study reports. A diagnosis was made from clinical symptoms together with serum thyroxine, TRAb, thyroid ultrasound and orbital computed tomography. Study observations and caveats: Most thyroid-expanded clonotypes exceeding 0.001 frequency were also found in blood.

V lost 3 bases to trimming and J lost 1 base; unmatched junction nucleotides: 10. This CDR3 has 18 residues. Germline CDR1 reads SGHAT; CDR2 reads FQNNGV. The authors amplified TCR beta CDR3 regions, and they did so from RNA transcripts for repertoire sequencing. First-round RT-PCR employed HTBI primers, with a second-round multiplex PCR after it. TCRdb recomputed calls from the multiplex PCR reads with MiXCR, one row per CDR3 protein. The sample has 35,000 to 45,000 distinct CDR3 sequences; roughly 50% are singletons. This receptor was identified in an adult woman with stable Graves' hyperthyroidism. Sequencing input: peripheral blood. The chain combines TRBV11-2 with TRBJ2-7; 12 bases match TRBD2. The chain's CDR3 is CASSLNPTTSGGSYEQYF. CDR3 DNA sequence: TGTGCCAGCAGCTTGAACCCTACGACTAGCGGGGGTTCCTACGAGCAGTACTTC.